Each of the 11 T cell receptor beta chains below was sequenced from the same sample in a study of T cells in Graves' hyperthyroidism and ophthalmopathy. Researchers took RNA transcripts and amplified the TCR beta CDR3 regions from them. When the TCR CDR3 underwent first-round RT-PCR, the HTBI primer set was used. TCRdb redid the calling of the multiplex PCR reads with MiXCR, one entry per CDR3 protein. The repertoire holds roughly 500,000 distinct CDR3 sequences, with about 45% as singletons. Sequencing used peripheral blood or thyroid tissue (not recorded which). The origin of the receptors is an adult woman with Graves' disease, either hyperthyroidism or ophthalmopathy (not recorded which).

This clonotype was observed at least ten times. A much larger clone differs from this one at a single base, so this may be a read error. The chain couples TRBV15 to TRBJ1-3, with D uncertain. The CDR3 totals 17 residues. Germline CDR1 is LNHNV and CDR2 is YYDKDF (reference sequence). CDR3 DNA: TGTGCCGCCAGCCCCTGGCGTGCCGCCAGCTCTGGAAACACCATATATTTT. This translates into CAASPWRAASSGNTIYF.

CDR3 DNA sequence: TGTGCCTCACAGGGGGATAACACTGAAGCTTTCTTT. Encoded protein: CASQGDNTEAFF. The chain combines TRBV5-6 with TRBJ1-1; 8 nucleotides agree with TRBD1. Germline V gene data show CDR1 as SGHDT and CDR2 as YYEEEE. This CDR3 region has 12 residues. V was pared by 10 bases and J by 2 bases, with 4 bases of the junction left unmatched.

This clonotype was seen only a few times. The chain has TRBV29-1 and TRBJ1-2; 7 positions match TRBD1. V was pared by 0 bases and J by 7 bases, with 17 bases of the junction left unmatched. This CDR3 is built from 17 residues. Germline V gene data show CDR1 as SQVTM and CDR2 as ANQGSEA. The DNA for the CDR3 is TGCAGCGTTGAAGAAGATGCCGAGGGGGCAAGGGAGGGTGGCTACACCTTC. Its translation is CSVEEDAEGAREGGYTF.

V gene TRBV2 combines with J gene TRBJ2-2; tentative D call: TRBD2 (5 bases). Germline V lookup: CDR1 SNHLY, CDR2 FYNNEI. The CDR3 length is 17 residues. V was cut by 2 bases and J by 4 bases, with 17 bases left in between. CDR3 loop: CASSEMASLRVTGELFF. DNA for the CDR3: TGTGCCAGCAGTGAAATGGCTAGCCTGAGGGTCACCGGGGAGCTGTTTTTT.

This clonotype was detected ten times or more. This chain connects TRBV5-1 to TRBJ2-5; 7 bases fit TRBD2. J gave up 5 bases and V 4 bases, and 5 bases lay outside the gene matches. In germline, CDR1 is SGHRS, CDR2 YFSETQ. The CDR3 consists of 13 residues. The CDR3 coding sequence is TGCGCCAGCAGCGGACTAGATCGGGAGACCCAGTACTTC. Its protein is CASSGLDRETQYF.

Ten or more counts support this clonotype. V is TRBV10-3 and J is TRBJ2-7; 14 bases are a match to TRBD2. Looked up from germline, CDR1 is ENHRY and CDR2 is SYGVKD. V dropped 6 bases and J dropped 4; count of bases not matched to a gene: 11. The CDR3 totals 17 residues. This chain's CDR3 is CAISAGGLAGVAYEQYF. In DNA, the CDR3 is TGTGCCATCAGCGCCGGGGGACTAGCGGGAGTAGCTTACGAGCAGTACTTC.

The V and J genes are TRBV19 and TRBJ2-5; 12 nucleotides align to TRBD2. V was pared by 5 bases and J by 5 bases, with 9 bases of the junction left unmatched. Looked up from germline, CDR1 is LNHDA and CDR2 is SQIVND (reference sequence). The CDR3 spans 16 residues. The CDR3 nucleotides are TGTGCCAGTAGTCAAGGACTAGCGGGATTCGTGGAGACCCAGTACTTC. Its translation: CASSQGLAGFVETQYF.

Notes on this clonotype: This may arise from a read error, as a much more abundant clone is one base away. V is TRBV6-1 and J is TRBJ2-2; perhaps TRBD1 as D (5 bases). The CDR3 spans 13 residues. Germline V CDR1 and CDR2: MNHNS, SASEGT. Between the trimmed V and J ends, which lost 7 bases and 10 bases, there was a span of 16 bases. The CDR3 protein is CASKAQLGEELFF. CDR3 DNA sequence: TGTGCCAGCAAGGCGCAGTTAGGGGAGGAGCTGTTTTTT.

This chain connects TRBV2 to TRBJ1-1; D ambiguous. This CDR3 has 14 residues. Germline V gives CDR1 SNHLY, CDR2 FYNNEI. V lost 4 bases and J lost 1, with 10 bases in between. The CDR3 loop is CASSGIISNTEAFF. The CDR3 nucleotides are TGTGCCAGCAGTGGTATAATATCGAACACTGAAGCTTTCTTT.

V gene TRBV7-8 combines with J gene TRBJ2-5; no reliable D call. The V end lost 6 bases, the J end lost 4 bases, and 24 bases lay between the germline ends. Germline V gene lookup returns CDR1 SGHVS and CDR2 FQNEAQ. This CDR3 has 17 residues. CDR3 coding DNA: TGTGCCAGCAGTTTCCCCACACCGACGAAGGATAGAGAGACCCAGTACTTC. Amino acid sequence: CASSFPTPTKDRETQYF. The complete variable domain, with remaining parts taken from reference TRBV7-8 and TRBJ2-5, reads GAGVSQSPRYKVAKRGQDVALRCDPISGHVSLFWYQQALGQGPEFLTYFQNEAQLDKSGLPSDRFFAERPEGSVSTLKIQRTQQEDSAVYLCASSFPTPTKDRETQYFGPGTRLLVL.

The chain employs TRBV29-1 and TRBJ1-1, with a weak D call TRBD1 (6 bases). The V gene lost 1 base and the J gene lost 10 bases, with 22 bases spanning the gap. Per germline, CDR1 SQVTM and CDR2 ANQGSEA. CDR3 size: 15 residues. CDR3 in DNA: TGCAGCGTTGAAGCGAACCGGGACAAAGTCCCGGGAGCTTTCTTT. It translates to CSVEANRDKVPGAFF.